The 11 T cell receptor beta chains below come from one sample, sequenced in a study of T cell responses to AZD1222 COVID-19 vaccine. Repertoires were generated with immunoSEQ multiplex PCR, while TCRdb's copy carries only in-frame clones and drops some. The sample has roughly 160,000 clones; 90% are singletons. The sample in question was peripheral blood, obtained on day 0 of AZD1222 vaccination. The receptors shown here come from an adult in good health.

The rearrangement joins TRBV6-4 to TRBJ2-3; TRBD2 matches at 9 bases. Germline V gene sequence: CDR1 MRHNA, CDR2 SNTAGT. This CDR3 region has 15 residues. Losses at the gene ends were 3 bases for V and 4 bases for J; bases not matched to a gene: 5. The CDR3 bases are TGTGCCAGCAGTGAGGTTAGCGGGGGCGCAGATACGCAGTATTTT. This sequence encodes CASSEVSGGADTQYF.

In its sample, this clone was seen once. The V gene is TRBV28, the J gene TRBJ1-2; 7 bases match TRBD1. The CDR3 loop spans 13 amino acids. V was clipped by 6 bases and J by 8 bases; unmatched bases: 9. The germline V gene has CDR1 MDHEN and CDR2 SYDVKM. CDR3 in amino acids: CASSRDSYDGYTF. The DNA of the CDR3 is TGTGCCAGCAGCCGGGACAGTTATGACGGCTACACCTTC.

This clone was seen just once. This chain connects TRBV4-1 to TRBJ1-5; tentative D call: TRBD1 (6 bases). Per the germline V gene, CDR1 is MGHRA and CDR2 is YSYEKL. The CDR3 extends over 15 amino acids. Trimming stripped 3 bases from V and 0 bases from J, with 9 bases between. CDR3 amino acids: CASSQGQYSNQPQHF. DNA of the CDR3: TGCGCCAGCAGCCAGGGACAATATAGCAATCAGCCCCAGCATTTT.

The rearrangement joins TRBV6-5 to TRBJ2-1, with D tentatively TRBD1 (6 bases). V was shortened by 0 bases and J by 9 bases, with 12 bases between the two germline ends. The germline gives CDR1 MNHEY, CDR2 SVGAGI. This CDR3 region has 14 residues. The CDR3 DNA follows: TGTGCCAGCAGTTACTCGCAGGGGAACGCTGAGCAGTTCTTC. It codes for CASSYSQGNAEQFF.

V and J are TRBV4-2 and TRBJ2-7; weak D call: TRBD2 (6 bases). Per the germline V gene, CDR1 is LGHNA and CDR2 is YNFKEQ. There are 14 residues in the CDR3. V lost 4 bases to trimming and J lost 4 bases, with 14 bases between them. Here the CDR3 DNA reads TGTGCCAGCAGCCCCCTCGGGAGTTATTACGAGCAGTACTTC. As protein: CASSPLGSYYEQYF.

The chain employs TRBV3-1 (or the pseudogene TRBV3-2) and TRBJ1-2; D remains unclear. Between the trimmed V and J ends, which lost 0 bases and 8 bases, there was a span of 10 bases. The CDR3 is made up of 13 amino acids. The germline gives CDR1 LGHDT, CDR2 YNNKEL (reference sequence). The chain's CDR3 is CASSQEEFRGYTF. CDR3 DNA: TGTGCCAGCAGCCAAGAGGAGTTCAGGGGCTACACCTTC.

Worth noting for this clone: The junction and the germline gene differ at one end; a read error may be behind it. The same CDR3 arises from other DNA sequences in this sample as well. The chain carries TRBV27 and TRBJ1-6, with D uncertain. Germline CDR1 is MNHEY and CDR2 is SMNVEV (reference sequence). The CDR3 loop spans 13 amino acids. CDR3 in amino acids: CASSLSYNSPLHF. CDR3 in DNA: TGTGCCAGCAGTTTATCCTACAATTCACCCCTCCACTTT.

The chain recombines TRBV7-2 with TRBJ1-2; TRBD1 aligns across 7 bases. CDR1 is SGHTA, CDR2 FQGNSA, per germline. The CDR3 loop spans 14 amino acids. J lost 7 bases, V lost 5 bases, and 10 bases had no gene match. The DNA of the CDR3 is TGTGCCAGCAGCCCCGGGACAGCCTTGCGTGGCTACACCTTC. It translates to CASSPGTALRGYTF.

The V and J genes are TRBV27 and TRBJ2-3; D is possibly TRBD2 (6 bases). The V and J ends lost 2 bases and 2 bases respectively, with 11 bases between them. The CDR3 covers 15 residues. Germline V gene data show CDR1 as MNHEY and CDR2 as SMNVEV (reference sequence). This CDR3 reads CASSLAGIFTDTQYF. CDR3 coding DNA: TGTGCCAGCAGTTTAGCGGGAATCTTCACAGATACGCAGTATTTT.

This chain joins TRBV19 and TRBJ2-4; TRBD1 or TRBD2 may be the D gene (7 bases each). Trimming stripped 3 bases from V and 8 bases from J, with 14 bases between. Germline CDR1 LNHDA, CDR2 SQIVND (reference sequence). The CDR3 sequence is 14 residues long. CDR3 loop: CASSIQGGPDIQYF. CDR3 DNA sequence: TGTGCCAGTAGTATCCAGGGGGGGCCGGACATTCAGTACTTC.

The V call is TRBV3-1 (or the pseudogene TRBV3-2), the J call TRBJ1-6; D is possibly TRBD1 (5 bases). From germline, CDR1 is LGHDT and CDR2 YNNKEL (reference sequence). V was trimmed by 6 bases and J by 10 bases, leaving 10 bases between them. The CDR3 loop spans 12 amino acids. The CDR3: CASRAGSSPLHF. CDR3 in DNA: TGTGCCAGCAGAGCAGGGAGCTCACCCCTCCACTTT.